This T cell receptor (beta chain) stems from a study of chemoradiotherapy in HPV16-positive cancers. In the case of this clone: Its antigen is undetermined.

Here immunoSEQ multiplex PCR was the method, and the copy in TCRdb shows in-frame clones only, minus some. In the table there are over 10,000 clones, roughly nine tenths of which are singletons. V shed 6 bases, J shed 5 bases, and the junction held 4 bases outside the gene matches. The CDR3 has 13 amino acids. The germline CDR1 and CDR2 sequences are SNHLY and FYNNEI. Study findings and constraints: Non-HPV-specific T cells did not expand in tumors during treatment, whereas candidate HPV-specific clones and E7-related motifs did.

The rearrangement uses TRBV2 and TRBJ2-5, with 9 bases lining up with TRBD1. The receptor was derived from a human donor with HPV-associated anogenital cancer. This specimen was blood, taken from a patient who underwent chemoradiotherapy. The chain's CDR3 is CASRETGGETQYF. The CDR3 nucleotides are TGTGCCAGCAGGGAGACAGGGGGGGAGACCCAGTACTTC.